Following are 4 T cell receptor beta chains from one sample sequenced in a study of cytomegalovirus exposure and HLA in healthy donors. The table came from immunoSEQ multiplex PCR; TCRdb's copy has only in-frame clones and leaves some out. The table shows roughly 50,000 clones, with just over 90% occurring only once. The sample comprised PBMCs. All receptors come from a woman under 30 in good health and CMV-seropositive.

This clone has only one observation. The rearrangement uses TRBV30 and TRBJ2-1; D is unresolved. V was clipped by 6 bases and J by 0 bases, with 18 bases between them. The germline gives CDR1 GTSNPN, CDR2 SVGIG (reference sequence). This CDR3 comprises 16 residues. CDR3: CACASYQSSSYNEQFF. DNA of the CDR3: TGTGCCTGTGCTTCGTACCAATCGAGCTCCTACAATGAGCAGTTCTTC.

The J gene is TRBJ1-6, the V gene TRBV18; D is possibly TRBD1 (6 bases). This CDR3 is built from 15 residues. The germline V gene has CDR1 KGHSH and CDR2 LQKENI. V lost 4 bases to trimming and J lost 6 bases, with 13 bases between them. CDR3 DNA: TGTGCCAGCTCACGGACCGACAGGCTTAATTCACCCCTCCACTTT. Residues: CASSRTDRLNSPLHF.

The chain employs TRBV6-1 and TRBJ2-7; 7 bases fit TRBD2. V trimming: 8 bases; J trimming: 4 bases; junction bases outside the gene matches: 8. The germline CDR1 and CDR2 sequences are MNHNS and SASEGT. This CDR3 comprises 13 residues. CDR3 in DNA: TGTGCCAGCGGGCAGGGAGGGGTATACGAGCAGTACTTC. The encoded protein is CASGQGGVYEQYF.

V usage is TRBV25-1 and J usage is TRBJ1-1; D is unclear. Per germline, CDR1 MGHDK and CDR2 SYGVNS. The ends were cut back, 1 base at V and 0 bases at J, with 12 bases in the middle. This CDR3 region has 16 residues. This chain's CDR3 is CASSELRRGLNTEAFF. Written as DNA, the CDR3 is TGTGCCAGCAGTGAATTACGTCGGGGTTTGAACACTGAAGCTTTCTTT.